The following is a T cell receptor beta chain sequence with its context. The antigen is undetermined. Trimming pared 4 bases from V and 9 bases from J, leaving 16 bases between. The CDR3 covers 14 residues. CDR1 is MNHNS, CDR2 SASEGT, per germline. The data originate from a study of CD8+ T cells in alopecia areata. From alopecia areata patients, lesional scalp punch biopsies and peripheral blood were collected. Investigators sorted PBMCs to obtain both CD4+ and CD8+ T cells. Study findings and constraints: Sequencing of scalp tissue also captures the resident alphabeta T cells of normal skin.

Sequencing used cDNA as its template, made by extracting RNA and reverse transcribing it. Measured with immunoSEQ multiplex PCR; TCRdb has only the in-frame clones, and not every one. The sample has some 130,000 clones, approximately 49% seen once. The chain couples TRBV6-1 to TRBJ1-5; D remains ambiguous. This receptor was obtained from a human donor with alopecia areata. The source was CD8+ T cells sorted from blood, collected at week 0. This chain's CDR3 is CASSGTEDQGPQHF. The CDR3 DNA follows: TGTGCCAGCAGTGGCACAGAGGACCAAGGGCCCCAGCATTTT.